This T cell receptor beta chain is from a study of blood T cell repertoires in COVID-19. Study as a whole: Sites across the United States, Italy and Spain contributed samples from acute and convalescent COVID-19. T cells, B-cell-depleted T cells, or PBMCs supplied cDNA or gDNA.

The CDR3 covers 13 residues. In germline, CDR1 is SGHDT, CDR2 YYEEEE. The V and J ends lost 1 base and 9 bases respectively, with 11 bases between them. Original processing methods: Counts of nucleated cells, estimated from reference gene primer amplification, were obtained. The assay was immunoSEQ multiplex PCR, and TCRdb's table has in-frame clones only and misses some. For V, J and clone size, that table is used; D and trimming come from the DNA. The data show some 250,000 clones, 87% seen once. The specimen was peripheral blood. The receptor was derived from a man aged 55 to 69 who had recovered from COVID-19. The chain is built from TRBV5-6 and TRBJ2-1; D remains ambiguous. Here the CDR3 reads CASSLKERGEQFF. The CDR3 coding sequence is TGTGCCAGCAGCTTGAAAGAAAGAGGTGAGCAGTTCTTC.